A selection of T cell receptor beta chains follows, all from one sample in a study of Graves' ophthalmopathy and Graves' hyperthyroidism. TCRdb re-derived calls from the multiplex PCR reads in MiXCR, one entry per CDR3 protein. The sample includes approximately 700,000 distinct CDR3 sequences, 40% of them seen just once. The sequenced material came from peripheral blood. These receptors came from an adult man with Graves' ophthalmopathy. Each CDR3 is given with its conserved first and last residue. Fields, in order: J gene, V gene, D gene, clone size, CDR3 DNA, CDR3 protein. The D gene is left open where the match is weak. Only part of the rows carry a size: once, few, many, or a class if the clone is expanded.

j_gene: TRBJ1-2
v_gene: TRBV5-1
d_gene: .
abundance: few
CDR3nt: TGCGCCAGCAGCTTGGAACAGCCCTATGGCTACACCTTC
CDR3aa: CASSLEQPYGYTF

j_gene: TRBJ1-4
v_gene: TRBV20-1
d_gene: TRBD1
abundance: .
CDR3nt: TGCAGTGCTAGAATAGGGACAGCGGCTAATGAAAAACTGTTTTTT
CDR3aa: CSARIGTAANEKLFF

j_gene: TRBJ2-2
v_gene: TRBV12-5
d_gene: .
abundance: .
CDR3nt: TGTGCTAGCCGGGGCACCACCGGGGAGCTGTTTTTT
CDR3aa: CASRGTTGELFF

j_gene: TRBJ2-7
v_gene: TRBV19
d_gene: .
abundance: .
CDR3nt: TGTGCCAGTAGTCCGCAGATATCCTACGAGCAGTACTTC
CDR3aa: CASSPQISYEQYF

j_gene: TRBJ2-5
v_gene: TRBV20-1
d_gene: .
abundance: many
CDR3nt: TGCAGTGCTAGAGATATTGAGGGACCCAGGGCCCAGTACTTC
CDR3aa: CSARDIEGPRAQYF

j_gene: TRBJ2-2
v_gene: TRBV10-2
d_gene: TRBD2
abundance: many
CDR3nt: TGCGCCACCAGACTAGCGGGATTGGCCGGGGAGCTGTTTTTT
CDR3aa: CATRLAGLAGELFF

j_gene: TRBJ1-1
v_gene: TRBV7-9
d_gene: .
abundance: few
CDR3nt: TGTGCCAGCAGCCAAGTCCTCATGGACACTGAAGCTTTCTTT
CDR3aa: CASSQVLMDTEAFF

j_gene: TRBJ2-2
v_gene: TRBV25-1
d_gene: .
abundance: .
CDR3nt: TGTGCCAGCAGTTTTGGGGGACGCCGTGCCGGGGAGCTGTTTTTT
CDR3aa: CASSFGGRRAGELFF

j_gene: TRBJ1-6
v_gene: TRBV12-3/TRBV12-4
d_gene: .
abundance: many
CDR3nt: TGTGCCAGCAGCAACAGGGTAGGAGATTCACCCCTCCACTTT
CDR3aa: CASSNRVGDSPLHF

j_gene: TRBJ2-5
v_gene: TRBV15
d_gene: .
abundance: many
CDR3nt: TGTGCCAGCGGGGAGAGTGGGCCGAACGGGAAATTGGCCCAGTACTTC
CDR3aa: CASGESGPNGKLAQYF

j_gene: TRBJ1-5
v_gene: TRBV7-9
d_gene: .
abundance: many
CDR3nt: TGTGCCAGCAGCCCCAACAATCAGCCCCAGCATTTT
CDR3aa: CASSPNNQPQHF

j_gene: TRBJ1-2
v_gene: TRBV9
d_gene: .
abundance: many
CDR3nt: TGTGCCAGCAGCGTAGTAGGGGACCACTATGGCTACACCTTC
CDR3aa: CASSVVGDHYGYTF

j_gene: TRBJ2-6
v_gene: TRBV4-2
d_gene: .
abundance: .
CDR3nt: TGTGCCAGCAGCCAAGGGGTAGGGGGCTCTGGGGCCAACGTCCTGACTTTC
CDR3aa: CASSQGVGGSGANVLTF

j_gene: TRBJ2-5
v_gene: TRBV19
d_gene: .
abundance: many
CDR3nt: TGTGCCAGTAGTGAGGTCCCTTTGAGGACCCAGTACTTC
CDR3aa: CASSEVPLRTQYF

j_gene: TRBJ2-7
v_gene: TRBV12-3/TRBV12-4
d_gene: TRBD1
abundance: .
CDR3nt: TGTGCCAGCAGTTTGGACAGGGGTGTCGGGGAGCAGTACTTC
CDR3aa: CASSLDRGVGEQYF